The sequence of this T cell receptor (beta chain) was determined in a study of PD-L1 blockade in urothelial cancer. At the level of the study: About 90% of the roughly 29 patients were men with bladder-origin urothelial cancer. The median T cell count in blood samples was 140,000 to 150,000.

The length of the CDR3 is 13 residues. After removal of 7 bases from V and 1 base from J, the junction contained 3 bases not matched to a gene. Per the germline V gene, CDR1 is LNHDA and CDR2 is SQIVND (reference sequence). Method: immunoSEQ multiplex PCR; TCRdb's copy keeps in-frame clones and lacks some. Of about 120,000 clones in the sample, about 91% were seen once. Regarding time point: peripheral blood 6 weeks after treatment start. Every patient provided from 1 to 8 samples, collected pretreatment and on-treatment. The chain joins TRBV19 to TRBJ1-1, with 7 bases aligning to TRBD1. The clonotype was recovered from a man aged 55-75 years with urothelial cancer. Sequencing was performed on PBMCs, taken around atezolizumab (anti-PD-L1) treatment. DNA of the CDR3: TGTGCCAGTACCCACAGGGGGAACACTGAAGCTTTCTTT. Translated, it gives CASTHRGNTEAFF.